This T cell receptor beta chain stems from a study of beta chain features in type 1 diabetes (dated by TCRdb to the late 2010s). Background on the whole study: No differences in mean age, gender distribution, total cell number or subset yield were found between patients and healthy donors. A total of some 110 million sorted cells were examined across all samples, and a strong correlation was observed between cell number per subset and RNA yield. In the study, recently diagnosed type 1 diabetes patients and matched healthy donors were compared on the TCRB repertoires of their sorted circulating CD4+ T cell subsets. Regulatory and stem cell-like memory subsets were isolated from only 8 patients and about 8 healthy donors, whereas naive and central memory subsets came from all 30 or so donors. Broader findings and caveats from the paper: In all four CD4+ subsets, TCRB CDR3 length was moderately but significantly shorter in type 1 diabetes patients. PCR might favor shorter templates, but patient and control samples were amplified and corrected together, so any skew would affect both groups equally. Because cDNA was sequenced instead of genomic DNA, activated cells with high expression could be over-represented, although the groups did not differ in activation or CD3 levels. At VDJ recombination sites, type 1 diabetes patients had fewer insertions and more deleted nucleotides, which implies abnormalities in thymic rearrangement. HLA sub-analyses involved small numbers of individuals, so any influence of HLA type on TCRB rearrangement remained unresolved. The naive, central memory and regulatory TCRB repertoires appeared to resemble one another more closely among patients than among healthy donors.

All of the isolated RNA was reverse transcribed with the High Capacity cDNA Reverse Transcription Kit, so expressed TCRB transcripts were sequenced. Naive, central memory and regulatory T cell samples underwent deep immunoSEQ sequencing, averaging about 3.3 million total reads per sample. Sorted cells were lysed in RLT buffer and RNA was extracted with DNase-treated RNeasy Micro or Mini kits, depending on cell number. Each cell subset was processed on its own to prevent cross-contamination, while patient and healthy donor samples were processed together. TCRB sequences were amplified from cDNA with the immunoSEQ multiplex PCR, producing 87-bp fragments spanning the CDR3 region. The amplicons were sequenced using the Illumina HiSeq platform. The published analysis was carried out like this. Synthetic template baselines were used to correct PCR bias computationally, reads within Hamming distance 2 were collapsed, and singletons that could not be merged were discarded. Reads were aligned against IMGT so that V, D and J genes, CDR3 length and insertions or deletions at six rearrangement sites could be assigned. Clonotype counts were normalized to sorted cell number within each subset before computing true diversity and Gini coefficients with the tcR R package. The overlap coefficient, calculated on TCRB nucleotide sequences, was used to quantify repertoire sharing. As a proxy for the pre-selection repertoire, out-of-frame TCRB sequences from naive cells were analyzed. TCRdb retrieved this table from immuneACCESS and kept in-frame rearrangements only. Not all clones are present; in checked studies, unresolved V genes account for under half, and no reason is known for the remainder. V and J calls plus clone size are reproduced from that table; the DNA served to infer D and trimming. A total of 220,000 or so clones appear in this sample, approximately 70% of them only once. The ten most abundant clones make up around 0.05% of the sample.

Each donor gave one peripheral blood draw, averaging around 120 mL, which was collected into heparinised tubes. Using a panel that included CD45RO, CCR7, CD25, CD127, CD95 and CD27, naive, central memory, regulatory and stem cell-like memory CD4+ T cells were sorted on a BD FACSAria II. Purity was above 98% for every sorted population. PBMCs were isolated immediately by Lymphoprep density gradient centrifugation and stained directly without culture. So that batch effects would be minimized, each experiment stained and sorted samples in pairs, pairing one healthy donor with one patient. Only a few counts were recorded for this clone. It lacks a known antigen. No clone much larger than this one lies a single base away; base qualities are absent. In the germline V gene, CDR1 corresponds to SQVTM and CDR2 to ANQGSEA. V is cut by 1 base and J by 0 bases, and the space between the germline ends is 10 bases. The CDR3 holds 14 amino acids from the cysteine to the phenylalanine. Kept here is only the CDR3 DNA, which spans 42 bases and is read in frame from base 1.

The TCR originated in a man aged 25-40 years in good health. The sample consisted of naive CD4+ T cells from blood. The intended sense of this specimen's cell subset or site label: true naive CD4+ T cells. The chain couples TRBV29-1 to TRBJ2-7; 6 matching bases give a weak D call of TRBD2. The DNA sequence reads TGCAGCGTTGAAGGAATCGGGAGCTCCTACGAGCAGTACTTC. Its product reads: CSVEGIGSSYEQYF.